The 10 T cell receptor beta chains in this list originate from one sample, sequenced in a study of vaccination and CD4 T cells after COVID-19. Researchers used the Oncomine TCR Beta short-read assay to sequence DNA from cultured CD4+ T cells. Using its own MiXCR run on the PCR reads, TCRdb lists one record per CDR3 protein. The sample lists about 6,900 distinct CDR3 sequences, around a quarter occurring once. As to treatment: approximately 9-day PBMC culture with coronavirus spike peptide pools or control peptides (ViraFEST assay). It was before the COVID-19 pandemic (2011-2018) that the unexposed donor's CD4+ T cells were collected. No antigen is known for these receptors. The sample taken for sequencing was CD4+ T cells from blood, cultured in vitro. Receptors originate from a human donor in good health.

The chain employs TRBV5-4 and TRBJ1-1; D uncertain. The germline CDR1 and CDR2 sequences are SGHNT and YYREEE (reference sequence). The CDR3 totals 11 residues. V was cut by 2 bases and J by 5 bases, with 4 bases left in between. As DNA, the CDR3 is TGTGCCAGCAGCTTCGGAACTGAAGCTTTCTTT. As protein: CASSFGTEAFF.

This clonotype has a handful of counts. The chain recombines TRBV7-3 with TRBJ2-2, with 7 bases identical to TRBD1. The CDR3 has 17 amino acids. V was clipped by 2 bases and J by 0 bases; unmatched bases: 6. The V gene's germline CDR1 is SGHTA and CDR2 FQGTGA. This chain's CDR3 is CASSLWKGAPNTGELFF. DNA for the CDR3: TGTGCCAGCAGCTTATGGAAGGGGGCGCCGAACACCGGGGAGCTGTTTTTT.

This clonotype has just a few counts. The chain couples TRBV6-1 to TRBJ1-2; D unresolved. The germline gives CDR1 MNHNS, CDR2 SASEGT. V gave up 5 bases and J gave up 3 bases, with 19 bases separating them. There are 16 residues in the CDR3. CDR3 loop: CASSNKGEVAHYGYTF. As DNA, the CDR3 is TGTGCCAGCAGTAATAAGGGTGAAGTGGCTCACTATGGCTACACCTTC.

The chain joins TRBV20-1 to TRBJ1-1; 8 bases agree with TRBD1. V lost 6 bases and J lost 1; bases outside the gene matches: 4. Germline V gene sequence: CDR1 DFQATT, CDR2 SNEGSKA (reference sequence). The CDR3 has 13 amino acids. CDR3: CSADRGSNTEAFF. The CDR3, as DNA: TGCAGTGCAGACAGGGGATCGAACACTGAAGCTTTCTTT.

This clonotype was found a few times. The chain links TRBV6-1 to TRBJ2-5; D possibly matches TRBD1 or TRBD2 (5 bases each). The V gene's germline CDR1 is MNHNS and CDR2 SASEGT. The CDR3 has 15 amino acids. V gave up 3 bases and J gave up 7 bases, with 18 bases separating them. CDR3 sequence: CASSDRAGGRGTQYF. The CDR3 nucleotides are TGTGCCAGCAGTGATAGAGCTGGGGGAAGGGGGACCCAGTACTTC.

The chain employs TRBV20-1 and TRBJ2-1; D is unresolved. The V gene's germline CDR1 is DFQATT and CDR2 SNEGSKA (reference sequence). This CDR3 is 14 amino acids long. The ends were cut back, 6 bases at V and 3 bases at J, with 15 bases in the middle. CDR3 loop: CSATRPEYYNEQFF. The CDR3 nucleotides are TGCAGTGCCACCCGGCCAGAATACTACAATGAGCAGTTCTTC.

This clonotype is categorized as medium-sized. The rearrangement uses TRBV7-8 and TRBJ1-5; possible D gene TRBD1, 6 bases. CDR1 and CDR2 (germline): SGHVS, FQNEAQ. The CDR3 extends over 16 amino acids. Trimming took 4 bases from V and 4 from J, leaving 17 bases between them. CDR3 residues: CASSSWAGAQNQPQHF. The CDR3 DNA sequence: TGTGCCAGCAGCTCATGGGCAGGGGCCCAAAATCAGCCCCAGCATTTT.

This clonotype has just a few counts. The V gene is TRBV20-1, the J gene TRBJ2-7; TRBD1 aligns across 10 bases. CDR1 is DFQATT, CDR2 SNEGSKA, per germline (reference sequence). The CDR3 has 16 amino acids. Trimming took 2 bases from V and 3 from J; bases not matched to a gene: 10. This CDR3 reads CSARRTIRDRGYEQYF. The CDR3 DNA follows: TGCAGTGCTAGACGAACAATCCGGGACAGGGGCTACGAGCAGTACTTC.

The rearrangement joins TRBV29-1 to TRBJ2-5; D remains unclear. The CDR3 spans 12 residues. Trimming left V 4 bases short and J 2 bases short, with 8 bases between. Germline V gene data show CDR1 as SQVTM and CDR2 as ANQGSEA. This CDR3 is CSVVGLQETQYF. CDR3 DNA sequence: TGCAGCGTTGTAGGTTTGCAAGAGACCCAGTACTTC. Based on the CDR3 plus reference TRBV29-1 and TRBJ2-5, the full variable domain is SAVISQKPSRDICQRGTSLTIQCQVDSQVTMMFWYRQQPGQSLTLIATANQGSEATYESGFVIDKFPISRPNLTFSTLTVSNMSPEDSSIYLCSVVGLQETQYFGPGTRLLVL.

This clonotype came up a few times. J is TRBJ1-5 and V is TRBV19; a possible D gene is TRBD1 (5 bases). CDR3 length: 13 residues. The V end lost 6 bases, the J end lost 7 bases, and 13 bases lay between the germline ends. Looked up from germline, CDR1 is LNHDA and CDR2 is SQIVND (reference sequence). The CDR3 sequence is CASRPMGRQPQHF. As DNA, the CDR3 is TGTGCCAGTAGACCTATGGGACGACAGCCCCAGCATTTT.